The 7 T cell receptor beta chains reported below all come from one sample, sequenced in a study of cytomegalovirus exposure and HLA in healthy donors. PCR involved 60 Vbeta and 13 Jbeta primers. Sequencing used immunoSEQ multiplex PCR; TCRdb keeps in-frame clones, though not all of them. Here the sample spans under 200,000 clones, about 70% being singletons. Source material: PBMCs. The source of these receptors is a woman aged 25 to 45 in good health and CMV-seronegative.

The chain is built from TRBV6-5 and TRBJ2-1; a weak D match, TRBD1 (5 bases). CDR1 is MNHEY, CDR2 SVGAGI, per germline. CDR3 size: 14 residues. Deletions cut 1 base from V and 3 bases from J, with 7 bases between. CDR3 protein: CASSYFDSYNEQFF. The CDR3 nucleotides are TGTGCCAGCAGTTACTTCGACAGCTACAATGAGCAGTTCTTC.

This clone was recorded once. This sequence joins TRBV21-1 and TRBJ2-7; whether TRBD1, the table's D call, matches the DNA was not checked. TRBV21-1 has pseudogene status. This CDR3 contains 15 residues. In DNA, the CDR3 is TGTGCCAGCGGCCGGTCCAGGGACACGTCCTACGAGCAGTACTTC. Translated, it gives CASGRSRDTSYEQYF.

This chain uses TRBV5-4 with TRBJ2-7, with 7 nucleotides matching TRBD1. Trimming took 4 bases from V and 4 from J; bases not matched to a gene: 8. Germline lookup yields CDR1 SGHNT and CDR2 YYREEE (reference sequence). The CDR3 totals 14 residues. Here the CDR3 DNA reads TGTGCCAGCAGCCCCCCGGACAGGTTTTACGAGCAGTACTTC. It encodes CASSPPDRFYEQYF.

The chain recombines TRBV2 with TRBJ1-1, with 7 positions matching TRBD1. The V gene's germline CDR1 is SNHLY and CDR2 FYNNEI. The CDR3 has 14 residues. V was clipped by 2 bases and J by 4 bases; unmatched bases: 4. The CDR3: CASSELGQSTEAFF. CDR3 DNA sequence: TGTGCCAGCAGTGAATTGGGACAGTCCACTGAAGCTTTCTTT.

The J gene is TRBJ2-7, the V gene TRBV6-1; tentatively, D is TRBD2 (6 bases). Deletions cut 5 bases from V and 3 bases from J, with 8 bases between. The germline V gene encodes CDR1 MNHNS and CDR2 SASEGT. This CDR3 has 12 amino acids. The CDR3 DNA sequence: TGTGCCAGCAGTCGGGAGCACTACGAGCAGTACTTC. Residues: CASSREHYEQYF.

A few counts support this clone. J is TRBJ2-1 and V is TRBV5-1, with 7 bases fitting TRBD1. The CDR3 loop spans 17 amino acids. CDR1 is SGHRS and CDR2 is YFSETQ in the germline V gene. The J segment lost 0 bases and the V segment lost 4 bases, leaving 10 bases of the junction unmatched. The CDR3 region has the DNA TGCGCCAGCAGCCCCAGACAGGGCTCTAGCTCCTACAATGAGCAGTTCTTC. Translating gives CASSPRQGSSSYNEQFF.

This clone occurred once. CDR3 protein: CASSLFFSNTEAFF. The CDR3 nucleotides are TGTGCCAGCAGTTTATTCTTCTCGAACACTGAAGCTTTCTTT. J is TRBJ1-1 and V is TRBV27; D is unresolved. This CDR3 region has 14 residues. Germline V gives CDR1 MNHEY, CDR2 SMNVEV (reference sequence). V gave up 1 base and J gave up 1 base, with 7 bases separating them.